One sample yielded the 18 T cell receptor beta chains listed below, sequenced in a study of blood T cell repertoires in COVID-19. The table came from immunoSEQ multiplex PCR; TCRdb's copy has only in-frame clones and leaves some out. Seen here are about 220,000 clones, roughly 82% observed once, and the top ten hold approximately 10%. Sequences were obtained from peripheral blood. These receptors were obtained from a man aged 50-59 years with active or convalescent COVID-19.

The V call is TRBV29-1, the J call TRBJ2-7, with D possibly TRBD2 on 5 matching bases. CDR3 length equals 12 residues. Germline values: CDR1 SQVTM, CDR2 ANQGSEA. V was pared by 6 bases and J by 7 bases, with 16 bases between. The CDR3 DNA is TGCAGCGTAGCCGGGCCCAGAGGGGAGCAGTACGTC. Its protein is CSVAGPRGEQYV.

Only a few counts were recorded for this clone. The chain uses TRBV13 and TRBJ2-2; the D gene is possibly TRBD1 (6 bases). The CDR3 has 12 residues. The V end lost 4 bases, the J end lost 10 bases, and 10 bases lay between the germline ends. In germline, CDR1 is PRHDT, CDR2 FYEKMQ (reference sequence). The CDR3 loop reads CASSSRGVELFF. The CDR3 bases are TGTGCCAGCAGCTCCAGGGGTGTGGAGCTGTTTTTT.

The chain links TRBV5-1 to TRBJ2-5, with TRBD1 matching 8 bases. In germline, CDR1 is SGHRS, CDR2 YFSETQ. V lost 4 bases and J lost 2; bases outside the gene matches: 4. The CDR3 loop spans 14 amino acids. In DNA, the CDR3 is TGCGCCAGCAGCGTCCAGGGGGCACAAGAGACCCAGTACTTC. Translation gives CASSVQGAQETQYF.

The rearrangement uses TRBV18 and TRBJ2-7; D unresolved. With 9 bases removed from V and 6 bases from J, the gap between germline ends came to 12 bases. Germline V gene lookup returns CDR1 KGHSH and CDR2 LQKENI. The CDR3 has 11 residues. The CDR3 DNA follows: TGTGCCAGTTCCTCCCCGGGCGAGCAGTACTTC. Amino acid sequence: CASSSPGEQYF.

CDR3 nucleotide sequence: TGTGCCAGCAGCCTAGGGACAGGGGGCAACTATGGCTACACCTTC. It specifies CASSLGTGGNYGYTF. The chain is built from TRBV7-2 and TRBJ1-2, with 12 bases matching TRBD1. CDR1 is SGHTA, CDR2 FQGNSA, per germline. The CDR3 has 15 residues. The junction had 3 bases not matched to a gene; V was cut back by 5 bases and J by 2 bases.

The CDR3 sequence: CASSPFRVLSTEAFF. Here the CDR3 DNA reads TGTGCCAGCAGCCCCTTCAGGGTTTTGAGCACTGAAGCTTTCTTT. J is TRBJ1-1 and V is TRBV27, with a weak D call TRBD1 (5 bases). Germline CDR1 reads MNHEY; CDR2 reads SMNVEV (reference sequence). CDR3 length equals 15 residues. V gave up 6 bases and J gave up 4 bases, with 18 bases separating them.

The J gene is TRBJ1-1, the V gene TRBV7-2; 8 nucleotides match TRBD1. Germline V lookup: CDR1 SGHTA, CDR2 FQGNSA. Trimming at V came to 6 bases and at J to 7 bases, leaving 10 bases not matched to a gene. The CDR3 runs to 14 residues. CDR3 sequence (DNA): TGTGCCAGCAGTTCCAGGGGGCGCGGGGGTGAAGCTTTCTTT. Amino acid sequence: CASSSRGRGGEAFF.

The rearrangement joins TRBV4-2 to TRBJ1-1; TRBD1 is a possible D gene (6 bases). Germline V gene sequence: CDR1 LGHNA, CDR2 YNFKEQ. Trimming removed 1 base from V and 1 base from J, with 13 bases in between. There are 16 residues in the CDR3. The CDR3, as DNA: TGTGCCAGCAGCCAAGTTGGCAGGGGAAAGAACACTGAAGCTTTCTTT. Residues: CASSQVGRGKNTEAFF.

This sequence joins TRBV5-1 and TRBJ2-1; tentatively, D is TRBD2 (5 bases). CDR3 length equals 13 residues. V dropped 0 bases and J dropped 9 bases, with 10 bases sitting between them. Germline CDR1 SGHRS, CDR2 YFSETQ. Here the CDR3 DNA reads TGCGCCAGCAGCTTGGTACTAGTAGGTGAGCAGTTCTTC. This sequence encodes CASSLVLVGEQFF.

The J gene is TRBJ2-2, the V gene TRBV5-1, with 8 bases matching TRBD1. The V segment lost 2 bases and the J segment 5 bases; nucleotides outside the gene matches: 2. Germline-derived CDR1 and CDR2 are SGHRS and YFSETQ. CDR3 size: 14 residues. The CDR3 coding sequence is TGCGCCAGCAGCTTCAACAGGGGGACCGGGGAGCTGTTTTTT. It translates to CASSFNRGTGELFF.

V is TRBV3-1 (or the pseudogene TRBV3-2) and J is TRBJ2-1; D is possibly TRBD2 (5 bases). This CDR3 is 14 amino acids long. The V end lost 4 bases, the J end lost 0 bases, and 7 bases lay between the germline ends. Per the germline V gene, CDR1 is LGHDT and CDR2 is YNNKEL (reference sequence). The CDR3 DNA is TGTGCCAGCAGCCTACGGGACTCCTACAATGAGCAGTTCTTC. Protein product: CASSLRDSYNEQFF.

The chain has TRBV3-1 (or the pseudogene TRBV3-2) and TRBJ2-7; the D is unclear. The CDR3 is 15 residues long. Trimming stripped 0 bases from V and 5 bases from J, with 14 bases between. Germline CDR1 is LGHDT and CDR2 is YNNKEL (reference sequence). CDR3 sequence: CASSQDDEARHEQYV. As DNA, the CDR3 is TGTGCCAGCAGCCAAGACGACGAGGCTCGTCACGAGCAGTACGTC.

This chain uses TRBV28 with TRBJ1-4; the match to TRBD1 covers 8 bases. CDR1 MDHEN and CDR2 SYDVKM come from the germline V gene. The trim removed 7 bases at V and 7 bases at J, leaving 8 bases unmatched. There are 14 residues in the CDR3. CDR3 in amino acids: CASTTGGRSEKLFF. Written as DNA, the CDR3 is TGTGCCAGCACCACAGGGGGGCGTAGTGAAAAACTGTTTTTT.

This sequence joins TRBV5-1 and TRBJ2-2; 7 bases match TRBD1. J gave up 4 bases and V 3 bases, and 6 bases lay outside the gene matches. The CDR3 runs 15 residues. Germline CDR1 and CDR2: SGHRS and YFSETQ. CDR3 in DNA: TGCGCCAGCAGCTATACCGACAGGGCCACCGGGGAGCTGTTTTTT. Protein product: CASSYTDRATGELFF. The variable domain in full, completed from reference TRBV5-1 and TRBJ2-2, reads KAGVTQTPRYLIKTRGQQVTLSCSPISGHRSVSWYQQTPGQGLQFLFEYFSETQRNKGNFPGRFSGRQFSNSRSEMNVSTLELGDSALYLCASSYTDRATGELFFGEGSRLTVL.

The CDR3 reads CATSRAPGSNEKLFF. CDR3 nucleotides: TGTGCCACCAGCAGAGCCCCCGGGTCAAATGAAAAACTGTTTTTT. The chain is built from TRBV15 and TRBJ1-4; D unresolved. V lost 1 base and J 5 bases, leaving 11 bases between the germline ends. Germline V gene lookup returns CDR1 LNHNV and CDR2 YYDKDF (reference sequence). CDR3 size: 15 residues.

J is TRBJ2-7 and V is TRBV6-2 or TRBV6-3; TRBD2 is a possible D gene (6 bases). The CDR3 loop spans 14 amino acids. Germline V gives CDR1 MNHEY, CDR2 SVGEGT. Trimming removed 6 bases at V and 3 bases at J, with 15 bases between. The CDR3 coding sequence is TGTGCCAGCAGCTCTAGCGAGACCAACTACGAGCAGTACGTC. Its translation: CASSSSETNYEQYV.

The rearrangement links TRBV7-2 to TRBJ2-6, with D possibly matching TRBD1 (6 bases). This CDR3 is 18 amino acids long. V lost 2 bases and J lost 0, with 14 bases in between. Germline values: CDR1 SGHTA, CDR2 FQGNSA. This CDR3 is CASSLYQGPYSGANVLTF. The CDR3 DNA sequence: TGTGCCAGCAGCTTATACCAGGGGCCCTACTCTGGGGCCAACGTCCTGACTTTC.

This chain links TRBV6-2 or TRBV6-3 with TRBJ2-1; 10 bases map to TRBD2. Unmatched junction bases numbered 16, after V lost 2 bases and J lost 9 bases. Germline V CDR1 and CDR2: MNHEY, SVGEGT. The CDR3 is 18 amino acids. The CDR3 sequence: CASSYSYRGTSDRSEQFF. CDR3 in DNA: TGTGCCAGCAGTTACAGCTACCGCGGGACTAGCGACCGTAGTGAGCAGTTCTTC.